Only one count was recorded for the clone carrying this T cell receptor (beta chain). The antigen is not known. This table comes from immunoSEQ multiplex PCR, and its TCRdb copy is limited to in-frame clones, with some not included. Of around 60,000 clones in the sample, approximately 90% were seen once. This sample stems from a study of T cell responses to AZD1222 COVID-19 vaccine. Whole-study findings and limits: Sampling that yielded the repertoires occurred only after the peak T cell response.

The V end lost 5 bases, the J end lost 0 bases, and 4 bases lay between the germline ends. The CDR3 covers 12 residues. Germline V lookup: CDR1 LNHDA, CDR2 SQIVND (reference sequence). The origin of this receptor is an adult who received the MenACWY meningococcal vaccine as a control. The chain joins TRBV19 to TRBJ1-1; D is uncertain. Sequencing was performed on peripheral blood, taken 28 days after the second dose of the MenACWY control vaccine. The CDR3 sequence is CASSGMNTEAFF. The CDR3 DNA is TGTGCCAGTAGTGGGATGAACACTGAAGCTTTCTTT.